The rows below give T cell receptor beta chains drawn from one sample of a study of vaccination effects on CD4 cells after COVID-19. The antigens for these receptors are not known. This table comes from immunoSEQ multiplex PCR, and its TCRdb copy is limited to in-frame clones, with some not included. The profile shows 55,000 to 90,000 clones, around 72% of them singletons. Sequences were derived from CD4+ T cells from PBMCs cultured with HIV peptides, sampled before COVID-19 vaccination. These receptors were obtained from a human donor who had a prior SARS-CoV-2 infection. CDR3s include the opening cysteine and the closing phenylalanine or tryptophan. D genes are given only for firm matches. The listing skips clone size in some rows; elsewhere it reads once, few, many or a size class.

d_gene: -
abundance: -
v_gene: TRBV9
j_gene: TRBJ2-1
CDR3nt: TGTGCCAGCAGCGTGCCAGGTCGCGGCGTCAATGAGCAGTTCTTC
CDR3aa: CASSVPGRGVNEQFF

d_gene: -
abundance: -
v_gene: TRBV11-3
j_gene: TRBJ1-5
CDR3nt: TGTGCCAGCAGCCACATTGTTACCCCCCGGGACAGCAATCAGCCCCAGCATTTT
CDR3aa: CASSHIVTPRDSNQPQHF

d_gene: -
abundance: -
v_gene: TRBV15
j_gene: TRBJ1-4
CDR3nt: TGTGCCACCAGCAGGGGTCGTGGGGAAAAACTGTTTTTT
CDR3aa: CATSRGRGEKLFF

d_gene: TRBD2
abundance: -
v_gene: TRBV19
j_gene: TRBJ2-5
CDR3nt: TGTGCCAGTAGTTATTCCCACCTAGCGGGAGGGCCTGGGGAGACCCAGTACTTC
CDR3aa: CASSYSHLAGGPGETQYF

d_gene: TRBD1
abundance: -
v_gene: TRBV6-2/TRBV6-3
j_gene: TRBJ1-2
CDR3nt: TGTGCCAGCAGTTACTCGGGGACAGCTACCAACTATGGCTACACCTTC
CDR3aa: CASSYSGTATNYGYTF

d_gene: -
abundance: -
v_gene: TRBV18
j_gene: TRBJ1-2
CDR3nt: TGTGCCAGCTCACCACGCTCAACACTCTATGGCTACACCTTC
CDR3aa: CASSPRSTLYGYTF

d_gene: -
abundance: once
v_gene: TRBV9
j_gene: TRBJ2-7
CDR3nt: TGTGCCAGCAGCTTCCTTCCCAGCAGCTACGAGCAGTACTTC
CDR3aa: CASSFLPSSYEQYF

d_gene: TRBD1
abundance: -
v_gene: TRBV15
j_gene: TRBJ2-5
CDR3nt: TGTGCCACCAGCAGAGAGGGGGCCGGGACAGAAGAGACCCAGTACTTC
CDR3aa: CATSREGAGTEETQYF

d_gene: TRBD1
abundance: once
v_gene: TRBV4-3
j_gene: TRBJ1-1
CDR3nt: TGCGCCAGCAGCCAGAGGACAGGGAGGGACCCTGAAGCTTTCTTT
CDR3aa: CASSQRTGRDPEAFF

d_gene: TRBD2
abundance: once
v_gene: TRBV6-5
j_gene: TRBJ2-1
CDR3nt: TGTGCCAGCAGTTACCAGCGGGAGGGCCAACGGTTCTTC
CDR3aa: CASSYQREGQRFF

d_gene: -
abundance: -
v_gene: TRBV2
j_gene: TRBJ1-1
CDR3nt: TGTGCCAGCTCCCGGAAGGAGAACACTGAAGCTTTCTTT
CDR3aa: CASSRKENTEAFF

d_gene: -
abundance: -
v_gene: TRBV10-3
j_gene: TRBJ2-7
CDR3nt: TGTGCCATCAGTGTTGGGCGTTTCGAGCAGTACTTC
CDR3aa: CAISVGRFEQYF

d_gene: -
abundance: few
v_gene: TRBV10-3
j_gene: TRBJ1-6
CDR3nt: TGTGCCATACCTGAGCCCTATAATTCACCCCTCCACTTT
CDR3aa: CAIPEPYNSPLHF

d_gene: TRBD1
abundance: few
v_gene: TRBV7-2
j_gene: TRBJ1-6
CDR3nt: TGTGCCAGCAGCTTAGAGGGGACAGCTAATTCACCCCTCCACTTT
CDR3aa: CASSLEGTANSPLHF

d_gene: -
abundance: -
v_gene: TRBV6-2/TRBV6-3
j_gene: TRBJ1-2
CDR3nt: TGTGCCAGCAGTAATGGCATTGGGGAAATGAATGGCTACACCTTC
CDR3aa: CASSNGIGEMNGYTF

d_gene: TRBD1
abundance: -
v_gene: TRBV3-1/TRBV3-2
j_gene: TRBJ2-7
CDR3nt: TGTGCCAGCAGCCTGGGACAGCAGTACGAGCAGTACTTC
CDR3aa: CASSLGQQYEQYF

d_gene: -
abundance: once
v_gene: TRBV6-5
j_gene: TRBJ2-3
CDR3nt: TGTGCCAGCAGTTACTCGATGGGGGTTTTGGATACGCAGTATTTT
CDR3aa: CASSYSMGVLDTQYF

d_gene: -
abundance: -
v_gene: TRBV3-1/TRBV3-2
j_gene: TRBJ1-6
CDR3nt: TGTGCCAGCAGATTCGGTGCTCCCTATAATTCACCCCTCCACTTT
CDR3aa: CASRFGAPYNSPLHF

d_gene: -
abundance: -
v_gene: TRBV27
j_gene: TRBJ1-1
CDR3nt: TGTGCCAGCAGCCTTAACCGGGACACTGAAGCTTTCTTT
CDR3aa: CASSLNRDTEAFF

d_gene: -
abundance: -
v_gene: TRBV2
j_gene: TRBJ1-6
CDR3nt: TGTGCCAGCAGTGTAGGGGCCCGGGGGGCATCTAATTCACCCCTCCACTTT
CDR3aa: CASSVGARGASNSPLHF